The rows below give T cell receptor beta chains drawn from one sample of a study of siplizumab effects on memory and regulatory T cells. Generated by immunoSEQ multiplex PCR, the TCRdb table keeps only in-frame clones and is missing some. This sample has around 100,000 clones; about 90% occur once, and the top ten carry 0.55% to 0.95%. Sequenced material: Tregs sorted from blood. All receptors derive from a human donor in good health. Both conserved end residues are part of each CDR3. A D gene is named only where the DNA matches it firmly.

V gene: TRBV9; J gene: TRBJ2-5; D gene: .; CDR3 protein: CASSSQGGYRETQYF; CDR3 DNA: TGTGCCAGCAGCTCCCAGGGGGGGTATAGAGAGACCCAGTACTTC
V gene: TRBV7-8; J gene: TRBJ2-3; D gene: TRBD1; CDR3 protein: CASSLLGRGQGLDTQYF; CDR3 DNA: TGTGCCAGCAGCCTCCTCGGTAGGGGACAGGGGTTAGATACGCAGTATTTT
V gene: TRBV10-3; J gene: TRBJ1-2; D gene: .; CDR3 protein: CAISGQEVYGYTF; CDR3 DNA: TGTGCCATCAGTGGGCAGGAGGTTTATGGCTACACCTTC
V gene: TRBV6-1; J gene: TRBJ2-7; D gene: .; CDR3 protein: CASSEWWSYEQYF; CDR3 DNA: TGTGCCAGCAGTGAATGGTGGTCCTACGAGCAGTACTTC
V gene: TRBV9; J gene: TRBJ2-3; D gene: .; CDR3 protein: CASSPRPGGGNTQYF; CDR3 DNA: TGTGCCAGCAGCCCCAGGCCCGGCGGCGGCAATACGCAGTATTTT
V gene: TRBV2; J gene: TRBJ1-5; D gene: .; CDR3 protein: CASSEGSNQPQHF; CDR3 DNA: TGTGCCAGCAGTGAAGGGAGCAATCAGCCCCAGCATTTT
V gene: TRBV18; J gene: TRBJ2-3; D gene: .; CDR3 protein: CASSRSTPTDTQYF; CDR3 DNA: TGTGCCAGCTCACGATCGACACCCACAGATACGCAGTATTTT
V gene: TRBV27; J gene: TRBJ2-7; D gene: TRBD2; CDR3 protein: CATTASGRAREQYF; CDR3 DNA: TGTGCCACCACCGCTAGCGGGAGGGCCCGGGAGCAGTACTTC
V gene: TRBV1; J gene: TRBJ1-5; D gene: .; CDR3 protein: CTSSQSTTGWGYWDQPQHF; CDR3 DNA: TGCACCAGCAGCCAATCTACGACAGGGTGGGGATATTGGGATCAGCCCCAGCATTTT
V gene: TRBV7-6; J gene: TRBJ2-2; D gene: TRBD2; CDR3 protein: CASSSRPGTSGHGELFF; CDR3 DNA: TGTGCCAGCAGCTCCCGACCCGGGACTAGCGGGCACGGGGAGCTGTTTTTT
V gene: TRBV6-1; J gene: TRBJ2-3; D gene: TRBD2; CDR3 protein: CASISSGVSTDTQYF; CDR3 DNA: TGTGCCAGCATATCTAGCGGAGTTAGCACAGATACGCAGTATTTT
V gene: TRBV4-1; J gene: TRBJ2-7; D gene: .; CDR3 protein: CASSQEVGSAAYEQYF; CDR3 DNA: TGCGCCAGCAGCCAAGAGGTTGGCAGTGCTGCCTACGAGCAGTACTTC
V gene: TRBV7-9; J gene: TRBJ2-7; D gene: TRBD1; CDR3 protein: CASSPGTGGTYEQYF; CDR3 DNA: TGTGCCAGCAGCCCAGGGACAGGGGGAACCTACGAGCAGTACTTC